A single sample is the source of the 27 T cell receptor beta chains below, sequenced in a study of blood T cells in healthy people across ages. A second PCR of roughly 7 to 11 cycles used a sample-barcoded 5' primer and a J-beta primer mix. In TCRdb, the 5' RACE reads were re-called with MiXCR into one record per CDR3 protein. The table has hundreds of thousands of distinct CDR3 sequences, 58% seen once. What was sequenced was blood. All receptors derive from a man aged 25-40 years in good health.

The chain has TRBV6-2 or TRBV6-3 and TRBJ2-5; D gene ambiguous. Germline V gene lookup returns CDR1 MNHEY and CDR2 SVGEGT. V was clipped by 4 bases and J by 6 bases, with 18 bases between them. The CDR3 sequence is 15 residues long. CDR3 protein: CASSLSRVVEKTQYF. The CDR3 nucleotides read TGTGCCAGCAGTTTGTCACGGGTAGTAGAGAAGACCCAGTACTTC.

This chain links TRBV7-2 with TRBJ2-1; tentatively, D is TRBD2 (5 bases). The V end was cut by 2 bases, the J end by 8 bases, with 16 bases between. Germline V CDR1 and CDR2: SGHTA, FQGNSA. The CDR3 is 15 amino acids. Here the CDR3 reads CASSLNRGLAHEQFF. CDR3 nucleotides: TGTGCCAGCAGCTTAAATCGAGGGCTTGCCCATGAGCAGTTCTTC.

The rearrangement links TRBV6-5 to TRBJ2-7; tentative D call: TRBD2 (5 bases). The V end lost 7 bases, the J end lost 0 bases, and 13 bases lay between the germline ends. Looked up from germline, CDR1 is MNHEY and CDR2 is SVGAGI. There are 14 residues in the CDR3. CDR3 protein: CASKSEGSSYEQYF. The CDR3 nucleotides read TGTGCCAGCAAATCAGAGGGCTCCTCCTACGAGCAGTACTTC.

The chain has TRBV11-1 and TRBJ2-5, with TRBD2 as a possible D gene (6 bases). This CDR3 comprises 16 residues. Germline loops: CDR1 SGHAT, CDR2 FQDESV (reference sequence). Trimming shortened V by 3 bases and J by 4 bases, and 18 bases separated the two germline ends. The chain's CDR3 is CASSLRLGGGRETQYF. The CDR3 DNA reads TGTGCCAGCAGCTTGAGACTAGGAGGAGGGCGAGAGACCCAGTACTTC.

This chain uses TRBV30 with TRBJ2-1; 10 bases agree with TRBD2. Germline V gene data show CDR1 as GTSNPN and CDR2 as SVGIG (reference sequence). This CDR3 comprises 15 residues. The junction had 0 bases not matched to a gene; V was cut back by 0 bases and J by 1 base. As DNA, the CDR3 is TGTGCCTGGAGTGTAGCGGGGGGGTCCTACAATGAGCAGTTCTTC. This translates into CAWSVAGGSYNEQFF.

The chain is built from TRBV6-6 and TRBJ1-2; D is ambiguous. The germline V gene has CDR1 MNHNY and CDR2 SVGAGI (reference sequence). CDR3 length: 12 residues. V was cut by 6 bases and J by 8 bases, with 13 bases left in between. The CDR3 protein is CASSFNIEGYTF. For the CDR3, the DNA is TGTGCCAGCAGCTTTAATATAGAAGGCTACACCTTC.

The rearrangement uses TRBV6-6 and TRBJ1-4, with D tentatively TRBD1 (6 bases). This CDR3 comprises 13 residues. V lost 2 bases, J lost 15 bases, and 16 bases lay in between. The germline V gene encodes CDR1 MNHNY and CDR2 SVGAGI (reference sequence). CDR3 protein: CASSYQQGLGVFF. The DNA for the CDR3 is TGTGCCAGCAGTTACCAACAGGGCCTGGGGGTGTTTTTT.

The chain uses TRBV12-3 or TRBV12-4 and TRBJ1-2; D might be TRBD1 (6 bases). V was cut by 6 bases and J by 7 bases, with 15 bases left in between. This CDR3 comprises 13 residues. CDR3 in DNA: TGTGCCAGCAGCCCACAGGGTTTAATTGGCTACACCTTC. The encoded protein is CASSPQGLIGYTF.

The chain uses TRBV4-1 and TRBJ2-7; TRBD2 is a possible D gene (5 bases). The CDR3 contains 13 residues. Germline-derived CDR1 and CDR2 are MGHRA and YSYEKL. V was shortened by 0 bases and J by 6 bases, with 9 bases between the two germline ends. CDR3 sequence: CASSQDYRGEQYF. CDR3 bases: TGCGCCAGCAGCCAAGATTACCGGGGCGAGCAGTACTTC.

The rearrangement joins TRBV29-1 to TRBJ2-3, with D perhaps matching TRBD2 (5 bases). The CDR3 contains 13 residues. Trimming stripped 3 bases from V and 4 bases from J, with 11 bases between. Germline lookup yields CDR1 SQVTM and CDR2 ANQGSEA. The CDR3 DNA sequence: TGCAGCGTTGATTCCGGGGAACCAGATACGCAGTATTTT. It yields the protein CSVDSGEPDTQYF.

This clonotype has at least ten counts. V is TRBV7-2 and J is TRBJ2-3, with TRBD1 identical over 11 bases. The CDR3 runs 15 residues. With 5 bases clipped from V and 4 bases from J, the junction kept 5 bases outside the gene matches. Per germline, CDR1 SGHTA and CDR2 FQGNSA. CDR3 sequence: CASSPTGQGADTQYF. DNA of the CDR3: TGTGCCAGCAGCCCCACGGGACAGGGGGCAGATACGCAGTATTTT.

This clonotype was detected a few times. This chain connects TRBV4-3 to TRBJ1-2, with D hard to call. Germline loops: CDR1 LGHNA, CDR2 YSLEER. The CDR3 has 14 amino acids. V shed 1 base and J shed 6 bases, with 12 bases lying between them. The CDR3 nucleotides are TGCGCCAGCAGCCAAGCCAAGGGTGGGGATGGCTACACCTTC. This codes for CASSQAKGGDGYTF.

The CDR3 coding sequence is TGTGCCAGCTCACCACCGGAAGGGGTCCAAGAGACCCAGTACTTC. Translating gives CASSPPEGVQETQYF. This chain connects TRBV18 to TRBJ2-5, with TRBD1 as a possible D gene (5 bases). There are 15 residues in the CDR3. Germline V CDR1 and CDR2: KGHSH, LQKENI. With 0 bases removed from V and 1 base from J, the gap between germline ends came to 9 bases.

The chain recombines TRBV7-2 with TRBJ1-4, with no clear D. The CDR3 has 14 residues. Trimming removed 0 bases at V and 1 base at J, with 3 bases between. Germline lookup yields CDR1 SGHTA and CDR2 FQGNSA. The DNA of the CDR3 is TGTGCCAGCAGCTTAGCGCTAACTAATGAAAAACTGTTTTTT. It is translated as CASSLALTNEKLFF.

The J gene is TRBJ1-6, the V gene TRBV7-2; possibly TRBD1 for D (5 bases). V was cut by 1 base and J by 7 bases, with 14 bases left in between. The CDR3 runs to 16 residues. Germline V gives CDR1 SGHTA, CDR2 FQGNSA. CDR3 nucleotide sequence: TGTGCCAGCAGCTTAGACGGGGGAATAGGCAATTCACCCCTCCACTTT. Amino acids: CASSLDGGIGNSPLHF.

Turning to this clonotype: It is likely a read error, because the conserved phenylalanine at the end of the CDR3 is missing. The chain couples TRBV12-3 or TRBV12-4 to TRBJ2-3; 13 nucleotides line up with TRBD2. The CDR3 extends over 17 amino acids. J gave up 2 bases and V 1 base, and 3 bases lay outside the gene matches. The CDR3 spells CASSLDTSGRVTDTQYS. DNA for the CDR3: TGTGCCAGCAGTTTAGACACTAGCGGGAGGGTCACAGATACGCAGTATTCT.

This chain uses TRBV5-1 with TRBJ1-2, with 8 bases that match TRBD1. The germline CDR1 and CDR2 sequences are SGHRS and YFSETQ. V trimming: 6 bases; J trimming: 7 bases; junction bases outside the gene matches: 14. The CDR3 is 15 residues long. The CDR3 loop reads CASTRTQGDEFGYTF. As DNA, the CDR3 is TGCGCCAGCACTCGAACACAGGGGGATGAGTTTGGCTACACCTTC.

V is TRBV29-1 and J is TRBJ2-1; 8 nucleotides match TRBD1. Germline lookup yields CDR1 SQVTM and CDR2 ANQGSEA. Trimming cost V 7 bases and J 9 bases; bases outside gene matches: 8. This CDR3 has 12 residues. As DNA, the CDR3 is TGCAGCGGAGGACAGGGTGGTATTGAGCAGTTCTTC. Its translation is CSGGQGGIEQFF.

Regarding this clonotype: Just one base apart from a much larger clone, this may be a read error. CDR3 protein: CASSRTRDYTDTQYF. The CDR3 DNA reads as TGCGCCAGCAGCCGTACAAGGGACTACACAGATACGCAGTATTTT. The V and J genes are TRBV5-1 and TRBJ2-3; the match to TRBD2 covers 7 bases. Germline assignment: CDR1 SGHRS and CDR2 YFSETQ. Germline trimming cut 4 bases from V and 2 bases from J; bases unmatched to any gene: 7. There are 15 residues in the CDR3.

This rearrangement joins TRBV29-1 to TRBJ1-1, with a possible D match to TRBD1 (6 bases). The CDR3 covers 13 residues. The germline CDR1 and CDR2 sequences are SQVTM and ANQGSEA. V was clipped by 3 bases and J by 2 bases, with 10 bases between them. DNA for the CDR3: TGCAGCGTTGAGTGGGACAAAAACACTGAAGCTTTCTTT. Amino acid sequence: CSVEWDKNTEAFF.

This clonotype was counted a single time. The chain uses TRBV29-1 and TRBJ1-5; the match to TRBD1 covers 8 bases. CDR1 and CDR2 from the germline V gene are SQVTM and ANQGSEA. Trimming took 7 bases from V and 5 from J; bases not matched to a gene: 13. The CDR3 length is 15 residues. The CDR3 is CSATLTGEVDQPQHF. The CDR3 DNA is TGCAGCGCGACCCTGACAGGGGAGGTTGATCAGCCCCAGCATTTT. The whole variable domain, remainder taken from reference TRBV29-1 and TRBJ1-5, is SAVISQKPSRDICQRGTSLTIQCQVDSQVTMMFWYRQQPGQSLTLIATANQGSEATYESGFVIDKFPISRPNLTFSTLTVSNMSPEDSSIYLCSATLTGEVDQPQHFGDGTRLSIL.

This chain's CDR3 is CASSLVPGLAGAETQYF. The CDR3 DNA is TGTGCCAGCAGCTTAGTCCCCGGGCTAGCGGGAGCGGAGACCCAGTACTTC. The chain employs TRBV11-2 and TRBJ2-5; 10 positions agree with TRBD2. The ends lost 1 base at V and 5 bases at J; junction bases unmatched: 10. Germline V gene lookup returns CDR1 SGHAT and CDR2 FQNNGV. The CDR3 has 17 residues.

V is TRBV5-1 and J is TRBJ2-3; weak D call: TRBD2 (5 bases). The CDR3 extends over 13 amino acids. Germline V gene data show CDR1 as SGHRS and CDR2 as YFSETQ. Trimming removed 6 bases at V and 0 bases at J, with 8 bases between. The CDR3 is CASMSGSTDTQYF. The CDR3 DNA reads as TGCGCCAGCATGAGCGGCAGCACAGATACGCAGTATTTT. Using reference TRBV5-1 and TRBJ2-3 for the parts outside the CDR3, the full variable domain is KAGVTQTPRYLIKTRGQQVTLSCSPISGHRSVSWYQQTPGQGLQFLFEYFSETQRNKGNFPGRFSGRQFSNSRSEMNVSTLELGDSALYLCASMSGSTDTQYFGPGTRLTVL.

The chain employs TRBV20-1 and TRBJ2-3, with 9 nucleotides matching TRBD2. The CDR3 consists of 14 residues. V gave up 3 bases and J gave up 6 bases; unmatched junction bases: 7. Germline V gene lookup returns CDR1 DFQATT and CDR2 SNEGSKA (reference sequence). The CDR3, as DNA: TGCAGTGCTAGTGCCGGCGGGGGGGCGGATACGCAGTATTTT. Its protein is CSASAGGGADTQYF.

The J gene is TRBJ2-2, the V gene TRBV7-2, with TRBD1 matching 9 bases. Trimming at V came to 4 bases and at J to 7 bases, leaving 13 bases not matched to a gene. CDR1 and CDR2 (germline): SGHTA, FQGNSA. The CDR3 contains 17 residues. As DNA, the CDR3 is TGTGCCAGCAGCTCCCGGGCCGGGACAGGGTACCTCGGGGAGCTGTTTTTT. This encodes CASSSRAGTGYLGELFF.

CDR3 nucleotides: TGTGCGGCTGATCGGGGGGGATACGAGCAGTACTTC. This translates into CAADRGGYEQYF. The V gene is TRBV10-3, the J gene TRBJ2-7, with 8 bases identical to TRBD2. Per germline, CDR1 ENHRY and CDR2 SYGVKD. The CDR3 consists of 12 residues.

This sequence joins TRBV30 and TRBJ1-1, with D possibly matching TRBD1 (5 bases). CDR3 length: 13 amino acids. CDR1 is GTSNPN, CDR2 SVGIG, per germline (reference sequence). V lost 5 bases, J lost 1 base, and 11 bases lay in between. In nucleotides, the CDR3 is TGTGCCTGGTCGGGGGATCGGAACACTGAAGCTTTCTTT. This encodes CAWSGDRNTEAFF.